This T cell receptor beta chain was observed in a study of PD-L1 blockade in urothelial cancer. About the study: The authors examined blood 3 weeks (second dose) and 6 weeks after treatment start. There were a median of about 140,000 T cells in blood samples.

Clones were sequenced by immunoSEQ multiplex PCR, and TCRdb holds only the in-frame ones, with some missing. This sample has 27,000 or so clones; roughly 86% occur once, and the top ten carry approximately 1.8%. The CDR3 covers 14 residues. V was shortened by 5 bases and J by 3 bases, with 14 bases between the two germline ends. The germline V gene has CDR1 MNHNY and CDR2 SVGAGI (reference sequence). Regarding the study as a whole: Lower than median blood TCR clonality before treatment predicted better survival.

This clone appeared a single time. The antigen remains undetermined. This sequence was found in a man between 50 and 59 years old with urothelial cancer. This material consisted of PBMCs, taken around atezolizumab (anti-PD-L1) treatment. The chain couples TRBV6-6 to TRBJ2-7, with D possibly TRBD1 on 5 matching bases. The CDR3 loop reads CASSGPGIDYEQYF. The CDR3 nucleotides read TGTGCCAGCAGTGGACCAGGGATAGACTACGAGCAGTACTTC.